This T cell receptor beta chain derives from a study of T cells in Graves' hyperthyroidism and ophthalmopathy. What was amplified from RNA transcripts were TCR beta CDR3 regions. An initial round of RT-PCR targeting the TCR CDR3 relied on the HTBI primer set. TCRdb reprocessed the multiplex PCR reads via MiXCR and lists one record per CDR3 protein. The data show a few hundred thousand distinct CDR3 sequences, less than 15% seen once. The TCR comes from a woman aged 35 to 49 with Graves' hyperthyroidism. Material: blood.

The CDR3, as DNA: TGCAGTGGGAAGGGAGGGAACTACGAGCAGTACTTC. Residues: CSGKGGNYEQYF. J is TRBJ2-7 and V is TRBV20-1; 7 bases map to TRBD2. Per germline, CDR1 DFQATT and CDR2 SNEGSKA (reference sequence). The CDR3 consists of 12 residues. The junction had 6 bases not matched to a gene; V was cut back by 7 bases and J by 3 bases.